This note documents a single T cell receptor beta chain sequence. What antigen it recognizes has not been identified. Base quality data are lacking; no much larger clone is found one base away. The sample's time point label is to be understood as: 4 weeks on oral tofacitinib. Interpreted using the paper, the treatment or condition label stands for: oral pan-JAK inhibitor, 5-10 mg twice daily. From alopecia areata patients, peripheral blood was collected along with lesional scalp punch biopsies. PBMCs were isolated by density centrifugation and stained for CD3, CD4 and CD8, and CD4+ and CD8+ T cells were sorted on a FACSAria. This sample is part of a study of CD8+ T cells in alopecia areata (dated by TCRdb to the late 2010s). Study-wide context: The treated patients took part in an open-label pilot trial in which moderate-to-severe alopecia areata was treated with oral tofacitinib at 5 to 10 mg twice daily. RNA came from the PAXgene miRNA kit for fixed scalp, the miRNeasy kit for PBMCs, and the RNeasy kit for mouse skin. TCRbeta CDR3 regions were amplified by immunoSEQ multiplex PCR using 35 Vbeta forward and 13 Jbeta reverse primers. Clonality in the scalp was compared among normal scalp (n=4), patchy alopecia areata scalp (n=8), and alopecia totalis/universalis scalp (n=8). Disease severity in treated patients was measured with the SALT score, which quantifies the percentage of affected scalp surface area. Biopsies were taken from tofacitinib-treated patients at baseline and at 4 and 24 weeks of treatment, and a later scalp biopsy was taken in several of the tofacitinib-treated patients. In humans, TCRbeta sequencing was performed on scalp tissue and on sorted CD4+ and CD8+ peripheral blood T cells from healthy controls and from patients with patchy or totalis/universalis alopecia areata. In both human patients and the C3H/HeJ mouse model, the study applied high-throughput TCRbeta sequencing to look at T cell clonal expansion in alopecia areata. Tofacitinib was given for 6 to 18 months, followed by 6 months of follow-up off drug to assess delayed response and recurrence.

From a lookup of the germline V gene, CDR1 and CDR2 are KGHSH and LQKENI. The CDR3 sequence holds 16 residues, the cysteine and phenylalanine included. The CDR3 DNA has 48 bases and is translated from base 1. Trimming removed 3 bases from V and 4 bases from J; the gene matches leave 10 bases unexplained. The study at large found these results: Unlike mouse skin, where gammadelta T cells dominate, normal human skin contains resident alphabeta T cells that get sequenced too, which complicates analysis of the scalp TCR repertoire. Compared with mice, TCR sequences shared between patients were less clear, possibly partly because of HLA diversity across the patient population. Tofacitinib significantly decreased scalp clonality and the number of expanded CD8+ clones among the top 100 scalp clones. Lesional scalp, especially in alopecia totalis/universalis, showed higher clonality and more expanded CD8+ clones than normal scalp, suggesting antigenic drive. Many expanded lesional clones were found to persist in scalp and blood during tofacitinib treatment, and relapse after treatment cessation may be partly explained by this persistence. Because the treated cohort was small and had only one nonresponder, larger studies are needed to examine links between baseline CD8+ expansion and response.

Library preparation used the immunoSEQ multiplex PCR assay. RNA was extracted from all samples and reverse transcribed into cDNA as template for TCR sequencing. SuperScript III was used to make first-strand cDNA, primed with a 2:1 mix of oligo-dT and random hexamers. A synthetic immune receptor repertoire was used to measure amplification bias, and any remaining bias was corrected computationally. The study's own analysis went as follows. Raw reads were preprocessed for error removal, and CDR3 was defined according to IMGT conventions as running from the conserved cysteine to phenylalanine. Clonality was computed by normalizing Shannon entropy by log2 of the number of productive unique TCRs and subtracting the result from 1. Whether scalp clones were CD4 or CD8 was inferred by matching scalp TCRbeta sequences against CD4 and CD8 repertoires sorted from blood. TCRdb holds this immuneACCESS table with in-frame rearrangements only. Some clones are missing; in checked studies, unresolved V genes explain under half, and the rest has no known cause. V and J calls and clone size are copied from that table; D and trimming were computed from the DNA. Recorded for this sample are about 140,000 clones; 82% of them occurred a single time. Approximately 25% of the sample is held by the ten biggest clonotypes.

The sequence was obtained from a human donor with alopecia areata. The sequenced sample was CD8+ T cells sorted from blood, obtained at week 4, from a patient treated with tofacitinib. The sequence joins TRBV18 to TRBJ2-5, with 8 bases in between that match TRBD1. The CDR3 corresponds to CASSPTGARFRETQYF. The sequence in DNA is TGTGCCAGCTCACCGACAGGGGCGCGTTTCCGAGAGACCCAGTACTTC.